This entry lists 28 T cell receptor beta chains sequenced from one sample in a study of immune evolution from preneoplasia to lung adenocarcinoma. Using immunoSEQ multiplex PCR, the repertoire was profiled, and TCRdb retains in-frame clones only, with some absent. The sample consists of several thousand clones, around 85% of them appearing once. The sample consisted of FFPE minimally invasive lung adenocarcinoma tissue. Receptors originate from a donor aged 70 or over with lung adenocarcinoma.

This clone was detected only a few times. The chain has TRBV10-3 and TRBJ2-3, with D tentatively TRBD2 (6 bases). Germline V gene lookup returns CDR1 ENHRY and CDR2 SYGVKD. The CDR3 contains 13 residues. V was clipped by 4 bases and J by 3 bases, with 8 bases between them. CDR3: CAISGDLTDTQYF. Here the CDR3 DNA reads TGTGCCATCAGTGGGGACTTGACAGATACGCAGTATTTT.

The V gene is TRBV6-5, the J gene TRBJ1-1; no firm D call. Germline loops: CDR1 MNHEY, CDR2 SVGAGI. This CDR3 is built from 13 residues. Between the trimmed V and J ends, which lost 7 bases and 10 bases, there was a span of 19 bases. The CDR3 sequence: CASTLPGGRTAFF. The CDR3 DNA reads TGTGCCAGCACCCTACCTGGAGGGAGGACAGCTTTCTTT.

The J gene is TRBJ1-4, the V gene TRBV28; the D gene is possibly TRBD1 (5 bases). V gave up 5 bases and J gave up 3 bases, with 28 bases separating them. This CDR3 is built from 20 residues. Germline V gene lookup returns CDR1 MDHEN and CDR2 SYDVKM. CDR3 loop: CASSTEKLAGTEYSNEKLFF. The CDR3 DNA follows: TGTGCCAGCAGTACGGAAAAACTTGCCGGGACGGAGTATTCTAATGAAAAACTGTTTTTT.

J is TRBJ1-3 and V is TRBV30, with TRBD1 as a possible D gene (5 bases). CDR3 size: 14 residues. Germline CDR1 and CDR2: GTSNPN and SVGIG (reference sequence). Trimming pared 3 bases from V and 0 bases from J, leaving 9 bases between. This chain's CDR3 is CAWRDTGSGNTIYF. The CDR3 region has the DNA TGTGCCTGGAGGGACACTGGCTCTGGAAACACCATATATTTT.

This chain links TRBV29-1 with TRBJ1-1; 10 bases line up with TRBD1. Germline CDR1 reads SQVTM; CDR2 reads ANQGSEA. The trim removed 6 bases at V and 4 bases at J, leaving 5 bases unmatched. The CDR3 contains 13 residues. The CDR3 protein is CSVLRTGGTEAFF. The CDR3 DNA follows: TGCAGCGTCCTAAGGACAGGGGGCACTGAAGCTTTCTTT.

The chain employs TRBV27 and TRBJ1-5; 8 nucleotides match TRBD1. The CDR3 length is 15 residues. CDR1 is MNHEY and CDR2 is SMNVEV in the germline V gene (reference sequence). J lost 6 bases, V lost 5 bases, and 9 bases had no gene match. CDR3 sequence (DNA): TGTGCCAGCAGTCCCAGGACAGGGTCTTTTCAGCCCCAGCATTTT. Protein product: CASSPRTGSFQPQHF.

V is TRBV25-1 and J is TRBJ1-2, with TRBD1 matching over 10 bases. Germline trimming cut 6 bases from V and 7 bases from J; bases unmatched to any gene: 14. The CDR3 has 16 amino acids. Germline CDR1 MGHDK, CDR2 SYGVNS. CDR3 residues: CASSMTWDRGDVGYTF. Written as DNA, the CDR3 is TGTGCCAGCAGCATGACTTGGGACAGGGGCGACGTTGGCTACACCTTC.

This clone has a single count. This chain joins TRBV15 and TRBJ2-1; 13 bases match TRBD2. V shed 5 bases and J 7 bases; nucleotides not matched to a gene: 14. This CDR3 is 18 amino acids long. The germline V gene has CDR1 LNHNV and CDR2 YYDKDF (reference sequence). CDR3 bases: TGTGCCACCAGCGGACGGGATCGACTAGCGGGAGGACTGAATGAGCAGTTCTTC. It is translated as CATSGRDRLAGGLNEQFF.

This clone was picked up a small number of times. The gene calls are TRBV2 and TRBJ1-4, with a possible D match to TRBD1 (5 bases). Trimming removed 6 bases at V and 6 bases at J, with 8 bases between. CDR3 length equals 12 residues. CDR1 and CDR2 (germline): SNHLY, FYNNEI. CDR3 sequence (DNA): TGTGCCAGCAGGGCGGGGGATGAAAAACTGTTTTTT. Translating it yields CASRAGDEKLFF.

This rearrangement joins TRBV19 to TRBJ2-1; possibly TRBD1 for D (5 bases). CDR1 and CDR2 (germline): LNHDA, SQIVND (reference sequence). Trimming left V 1 base short and J 3 bases short, with 19 bases between. This CDR3 has 18 amino acids. The CDR3 nucleotides are TGTGCCAGTAGTATAGGCCCCAGGACATTCAGTGTCTACAATGAGCAGTTCTTC. Translating gives CASSIGPRTFSVYNEQFF.

This clone has just one count. The V and J genes are TRBV9 and TRBJ2-7, with 10 nucleotides matching TRBD2. V lost 0 bases and J lost 5; bases outside the gene matches: 8. From germline, CDR1 is SGDLS and CDR2 YYNGEE. The CDR3 extends over 16 amino acids. The CDR3 protein is CASSVGPSGSSHEQYF. The CDR3, as DNA: TGTGCCAGCAGCGTAGGGCCTAGCGGGAGTTCCCACGAGCAGTACTTC.

The chain carries TRBV6-4 and TRBJ1-6; D remains unclear. The CDR3 is 11 residues long. Germline V gene lookup returns CDR1 MRHNA and CDR2 SNTAGT. V gave up 6 bases and J gave up 7 bases, with 4 bases separating them. CDR3: CASRPNSPLHF. The CDR3 region has the DNA TGTGCCAGCAGGCCAAATTCACCCCTCCACTTT.

The chain carries TRBV27 and TRBJ2-5; 9 bases fit TRBD2. V shed 8 bases and J 5 bases; nucleotides not matched to a gene: 12. The CDR3 extends over 15 amino acids. The germline gives CDR1 MNHEY, CDR2 SMNVEV (reference sequence). The CDR3 loop reads CASGGLSGRGETQYF. The CDR3 DNA sequence: TGTGCCAGCGGGGGGCTTAGCGGGAGAGGGGAGACCCAGTACTTC.

The chain combines TRBV2 with TRBJ2-2; 8 nucleotides align to TRBD1. Germline V lookup: CDR1 SNHLY, CDR2 FYNNEI. After removal of 4 bases from V and 4 bases from J, the junction contained 5 bases not matched to a gene. CDR3 size: 15 residues. CDR3 loop: CASSVDRGSTGELFF. In DNA form, the CDR3 reads TGTGCCAGCAGTGTTGACAGGGGAAGCACCGGGGAGCTGTTTTTT.

The V gene is TRBV28, the J gene TRBJ2-6; TRBD1 matches at 8 bases. The junction had 3 bases not matched to a gene; V was cut back by 5 bases and J by 3 bases. The CDR3 totals 15 residues. Germline V gives CDR1 MDHEN, CDR2 SYDVKM. The DNA of the CDR3 is TGTGCCAGCAGTCCCAGGGGGCTTGGGGCCAACGTCCTGACTTTC. Its translation is CASSPRGLGANVLTF.

The gene calls are TRBV28 and TRBJ2-7, with TRBD1 matching 8 bases. Germline CDR1 MDHEN, CDR2 SYDVKM. The CDR3 spans 15 residues. J was trimmed by 4 bases and V by 6 bases; bases with no gene match: 11. The CDR3 region is CASSGRDRSAYEQYF. The CDR3 DNA follows: TGTGCCAGCAGCGGGCGGGACAGGTCGGCGTACGAGCAGTACTTC.

This rearrangement joins TRBV7-3 to TRBJ2-2; 8 bases fit TRBD2. The CDR3 sequence is 15 residues long. Germline V gene data show CDR1 as SGHTA and CDR2 as FQGTGA. V shed 5 bases and J 6 bases; nucleotides not matched to a gene: 8. CDR3 residues: CASSPGVAGPGELFF. DNA for the CDR3: TGTGCCAGCAGCCCTGGGGTAGCGGGGCCCGGGGAGCTGTTTTTT.

The genes are TRBV28 and TRBJ2-1; 9 bases align to TRBD2. V was clipped by 6 bases and J by 3 bases; unmatched bases: 18. The CDR3 loop spans 19 amino acids. The germline gives CDR1 MDHEN, CDR2 SYDVKM. The CDR3 nucleotides are TGTGCCAGCAGCCCTACGACTAGCGGCCTCCTTGGGGTCTACAATGAGCAGTTCTTC. This translates into CASSPTTSGLLGVYNEQFF.

The genes are TRBV11-2 and TRBJ2-7; D ambiguous. The germline V and J ends were trimmed by 0 bases and 3 bases, with 6 bases remaining between them. The CDR3 spans 13 residues. CDR1 is SGHAT, CDR2 FQNNGV, per germline. The CDR3 loop reads CASSLEIRYEQYF. In nucleotides, the CDR3 is TGTGCCAGCAGCTTAGAGATCCGCTACGAGCAGTACTTC.

The chain joins TRBV7-9 to TRBJ1-1; D ambiguous. V lost 2 bases, J lost 0 bases, and 10 bases lay in between. The CDR3 is 15 amino acids. In germline, CDR1 is SEHNR, CDR2 FQNEAQ (reference sequence). In DNA form, the CDR3 reads TGTGCCAGCAGCTTATGGGGTCCGGTGAACACTGAAGCTTTCTTT. It translates to CASSLWGPVNTEAFF.

The rearrangement uses TRBV25-1 and TRBJ1-6; TRBD1 is a possible D gene (6 bases). The V gene lost 2 bases and the J gene lost 5 bases, with 10 bases spanning the gap. CDR3 length: 15 residues. CDR1 is MGHDK and CDR2 is SYGVNS in the germline V gene. This CDR3 is CASSENNRDNSPLHF. CDR3 DNA: TGTGCCAGCAGTGAAAACAACAGGGATAATTCACCCCTCCACTTT.

The J gene is TRBJ2-1, the V gene TRBV9; tentatively, D is TRBD1 or TRBD2 (6 bases each). Deletions cut 3 bases from V and 4 bases from J, with 14 bases between. The CDR3 extends over 15 amino acids. Germline V gives CDR1 SGDLS, CDR2 YYNGEE. DNA for the CDR3: TGTGCCAGCAGCGCGGCGGGACACACTTACAATGAGCAGTTCTTC. This encodes CASSAAGHTYNEQFF.

This chain joins TRBV2 and TRBJ2-1, with unresolved D. CDR1 is SNHLY and CDR2 is FYNNEI in the germline V gene. V was cut by 6 bases and J by 0 bases, with 18 bases left in between. There are 17 residues in the CDR3. CDR3 region: CASRERAGGRSYNEQFF. As DNA, the CDR3 is TGTGCCAGCAGGGAAAGGGCAGGCGGCCGCTCCTACAATGAGCAGTTCTTC.

J is TRBJ2-2 and V is TRBV18; tentative D call: TRBD2 (5 bases). The CDR3 spans 15 residues. Per the germline V gene, CDR1 is KGHSH and CDR2 is LQKENI. The germline V and J ends were trimmed by 6 bases and 4 bases, with 15 bases remaining between them. The CDR3 loop reads CASSFEGWGTGELFF. CDR3 DNA sequence: TGTGCCAGCTCTTTCGAGGGATGGGGCACCGGGGAGCTGTTTTTT.

The gene calls are TRBV5-1 and TRBJ2-2; D perhaps matches TRBD2 (6 bases). Germline CDR1 SGHRS, CDR2 YFSETQ. Trimming took 4 bases from V and 0 from J, leaving 13 bases between them. The CDR3 sequence is 16 residues long. The CDR3 DNA follows: TGCGCCAGCAGCCCTGCGGGGCGGACGAACACCGGGGAGCTGTTTTTT. Its translation is CASSPAGRTNTGELFF. The complete variable domain, with remaining parts taken from reference TRBV5-1 and TRBJ2-2, reads KAGVTQTPRYLIKTRGQQVTLSCSPISGHRSVSWYQQTPGQGLQFLFEYFSETQRNKGNFPGRFSGRQFSNSRSEMNVSTLELGDSALYLCASSPAGRTNTGELFFGEGSRLTVL.

The chain combines TRBV28 with TRBJ1-3, with a possible D match to TRBD1 (6 bases). V was trimmed by 6 bases and J by 3 bases, leaving 12 bases between them. This CDR3 comprises 14 residues. Germline values: CDR1 MDHEN, CDR2 SYDVKM. CDR3 sequence (DNA): TGTGCCAGCAGGCCACAGGGTATTGGAAACACCATATATTTT. It codes for CASRPQGIGNTIYF.

This clone was observed a single time. The chain recombines TRBV29-1 with TRBJ1-1; the D gene is possibly TRBD1 (5 bases). The V and J ends lost 7 bases and 7 bases respectively, with 16 bases between them. Germline assignment: CDR1 SQVTM and CDR2 ANQGSEA. CDR3 size: 12 residues. In nucleotides, the CDR3 is TGCAGCGATCGGGGCCAGGAGGTTGAAGCTTTCTTT. Encoded protein: CSDRGQEVEAFF.

The chain couples TRBV30 to TRBJ1-6, with D uncertain. This CDR3 is 14 amino acids long. CDR1 and CDR2 from the germline V gene are GTSNPN and SVGIG (reference sequence). V lost 3 bases and J 6 bases, leaving 12 bases between the germline ends. The CDR3 bases are TGTGCCTGGAGAACGCGGGTTATTAATTCACCCCTCCACTTT. Protein product: CAWRTRVINSPLHF.